These T cell receptor beta chains were read from a single sample in a study of human T cells and chemical hapten exposure. TCRdb reanalysed the RACE reads using MiXCR and keeps one entry per CDR3 protein. The sample has about 34,000 distinct CDR3 sequences, less than 6% seen once. Sequencing was performed on whole blood. Every receptor here comes from a human donor in good health. Some clones in this sample may be carry-over from other donors' samples. Each CDR3 is given without its conserved first and last residue. Fields, in order: J gene, V gene, CDR3 protein.

TRBJ1-2	TRBV6-5	ASSPGDRDYGYT
TRBJ2-6	TRBV19	ASSMRTVSGANVLT
TRBJ2-1	TRBV19	ASSLGLAGVEQF
TRBJ1-2	TRBV18	ASSRDRIANYGYT
TRBJ2-7	TRBV7-2	ASSFYERGYEQY
TRBJ1-1	TRBV28	ASSLGGQGLAF
TRBJ2-7	TRBV28	ASSPPGTSGQRPIRSYEQY
TRBJ2-5	TRBV28	ASSTPGQGPETQY
TRBJ1-6	TRBV20-1	SAREGQGYNSPLH
TRBJ2-2	TRBV12-3/TRBV12-4	ASRQTVGELF
TRBJ2-7	TRBV28	ASSRDRASYEQY
TRBJ2-4	TRBV12-3/TRBV12-4	ASRQEGRMGIQY
TRBJ2-3	TRBV5-6	ASSLIETDTQY
TRBJ1-2	TRBV4-3	ASSGQIQNYGYT
TRBJ2-4	TRBV7-2	ASSIRLAKNIQY
TRBJ1-1	TRBV10-2	ASPIDKNTEAF
TRBJ2-5	TRBV14	ASSQNQGTSDSETQY
TRBJ2-5	TRBV18	ASSPPTGAKATQY
TRBJ2-7	TRBV7-2	ASSGYGIGGGEQY
TRBJ2-1	TRBV28	ASGLQGRITGEQF
TRBJ2-5	TRBV2	ASSGRQAQETQY
TRBJ1-1	TRBV5-1	ASSPRTGDTEAF
TRBJ2-7	TRBV12-3/TRBV12-4	ASSPSGGTYEQY
TRBJ1-1	TRBV20-1	SARGGGETEAF
TRBJ1-6	TRBV3-1	ASSQGQGLSPLH
TRBJ1-5	TRBV6-6	ASRPTGAVGQPQH
TRBJ1-4	TRBV20-1	SARETTNEKLF
TRBJ2-5	TRBV6-2/TRBV6-3	ASTTDRGQETQY
TRBJ1-6	TRBV10-3	AFTAGANNSPLH
TRBJ2-5	TRBV2	ASKRELEETQY
TRBJ2-3	TRBV7-2	ASSPQAVDTQY
TRBJ2-2	TRBV5-1	ASSKTSYANTGELF
TRBJ1-2	TRBV25-1	ASGQGGGYT
TRBJ1-3	TRBV4-1	ASSQVMEGTSGNTIY
TRBJ2-1	TRBV20-1	SARGGGRSYNEQF
TRBJ2-3	TRBV2	AGGLGADTQY
TRBJ1-2	TRBV12-3/TRBV12-4	ASSLTGGLNYGYT
TRBJ2-3	TRBV5-1	ASSRGTSADTQY
TRBJ1-6	TRBV20-1	SALGQGANSPLH
TRBJ1-4	TRBV5-5	ASSLGETTNEKLF
TRBJ2-2	TRBV7-2	ASSPTGFSNTGELF
TRBJ2-1	TRBV2	ASRDRGDEQF
TRBJ1-3	TRBV6-1	ASRDRVGTIY
TRBJ1-2	TRBV12-3/TRBV12-4	ASKRDGHYGYT
TRBJ1-1	TRBV29-1	SGSGSYMNTEAF
TRBJ2-2	TRBV29-1	SVSYTGELF
TRBJ2-1	TRBV6-1	ASSFGLAGGVGEQF
TRBJ2-3	TRBV10-3	AISESGSGTDTQY
TRBJ2-3	TRBV29-1	SVDPGGDTQY
TRBJ2-5	TRBV7-2	ASSWGGTETQY
TRBJ1-5	TRBV27	ASSPGALNQPQH
TRBJ1-4	TRBV20-1	SARDLRTGSSEKLF
TRBJ1-4	TRBV12-3/TRBV12-4	ASSSVTGSNEKLF
TRBJ2-3	TRBV7-6	ASSPLVIGSGGADTQY
TRBJ2-3	TRBV4-3	ASSQAGDRTDTQY